One T cell receptor beta chain is described in this entry. Its antigen remains unidentified. The input lacks base qualities; no much larger clone sits a single base away. V and J are trimmed by 3 bases and 5 bases, and the gene matches miss 11 bases of the junction. Taken from the germline V gene (reference sequence), the CDR1 and CDR2 loops are DFQATT and SNEGSKA. From its cysteine to its phenylalanine, the CDR3 spans 16 amino acids. Only the CDR3 DNA is retained, 48 bases long and in frame from the first base. Library preparation employed 5' RACE. Sequencing instrument: Illumina HiSeq 2500. A second roughly 7 to 11 cycle PCR used a sample-barcoded 5' primer and a J-beta primer mix. A unique molecular identifier was introduced onto each TCR beta cDNA molecule by a template-switch 5' adaptor carrying 12 random nucleotides. Each sample yielded at least 2.5 million CDR3-containing paired-end reads. First-strand cDNA synthesis was performed from all RNA using the Mint cDNA synthesis kit, with priming by a TRBC-specific oligonucleotide. After uracil-DNA glycosylase treatment, a first 18-cycle PCR used universal primers M1SS and BC2_uni_R on all cDNA. As for the original processing: Each sample was normalized by randomly selecting 1 million high-quality reads, each carrying a distinct molecular identifier. Reads sharing molecular identifiers were discarded rather than binned into consensus sequences. MiTCR, set to a Q25 quality threshold and the strictest error-elimination algorithm, was used for CDR3 identification, clonotype clustering and error correction. A nonparametric unseen species model with Euler transformation was used to estimate a lower bound on total TCR beta diversity. The public reads were quality trimmed at Q25 with fastp and then assembled into clones with MiXCR by TCRdb, keeping productive beta chains. A single entry per CDR3 protein holds the most common genes and DNA from its merged rows. What appears here as the V and J calls and clone size reflects TCRdb's work, not the paper's. This sample is represented by some 700,000 distinct CDR3 sequences; roughly 20% of them were singletons. Roughly a fifth of the sample is held by the ten biggest clonotypes.

This specimen comes from a study of blood T cells in healthy people across ages (dated by TCRdb to between 2014 and 2017). About the investigation overall: In model experiments, template switching captured roughly one uniquely barcoded TCR beta cDNA molecule for every two T cells. To avoid experimental bias, donors of different ages were randomly spread across the sequencing lanes. Two additional independent replicas of 1 million unique cDNA reads from the same blood draw were analyzed for two donors (one aged 18 to 30 and one aged 80 or older). The donors were split into four age groups: young (average 16 years), middle-aged (39), aged (more than 60) and long-lived (under 85). The study measured age-related changes in TCR beta repertoire diversity using deep sequencing normalized with unique cDNA molecular identifiers. What the work shows at the level of the full study, not this receptor alone: Conclusive comparison of naive and antigen-experienced compartments was prevented by the profiling of bulk unsorted PBMCs. Estimates of total diversity based on one million sequenced T cells were regarded as lower bounds and as underestimates. Compared with the aged group, the long-lived group had more naive CD4+ T cells, fewer expanded clones and increased TCR diversity, suggesting age selection. Observed TCR beta diversity per million T cells fell roughly linearly with age, and a significant reduction was already apparent by age around 40. A strong correlation was found between observed TCR beta diversity and the percentage of naive T cells measured by flow cytometry. Because the CMV infection status of the donors was unknown, age-related changes in expanded clonotypes may potentially have been confounded.

The approximately 40 donors, aged about 6 to 95 years, were systemically healthy Caucasian individuals from Russia. Around 10 milliliters of peripheral blood were collected from each donor into EDTA-treated Vacutainer tubes. Ficoll-Paque density-gradient centrifugation was used to isolate PBMCs, with at least 6 million obtained per sample. Total RNA, at least 6 micrograms per sample, was extracted from PBMCs with Trizol reagent. The percentages of naive CD45RAhigh/CD27high T cells were determined by flow cytometry on a PBMC aliquot from every donor. What was sequenced was blood. The chain couples TRBV20-1 to TRBJ2-3, and TRBD2 aligns with 10 junction nucleotides. The sequence was collected from a man between 65 and 79 years old in good health. The DNA sequence is as follows: TGCAGTGCTAGGTTCCCTAGCGGGAGTTCAGGAGATACGCAGTATTTT. This translates into CSARFPSGSSGDTQYF.